A single sample is the source of the 9 T cell receptor beta chains below, sequenced in a study of blood T cell repertoires in COVID-19. The method was immunoSEQ multiplex PCR; TCRdb's version includes in-frame clones alone and lacks a portion of them. The sample lists about 330,000 clones, approximately 90% occurring once. Sequencing was carried out using PBMCs or T cells enriched from blood (not recorded which). All receptors derive from a woman aged 18-29 years who had recovered from COVID-19.

This clone was seen a single time. The chain employs TRBV7-3 and TRBJ2-7, with D possibly being TRBD2 (6 bases). The CDR3 sequence is 18 residues long. Deletions cut 2 bases from V and 4 bases from J, with 24 bases between. Per germline, CDR1 SGHTA and CDR2 FQGTGA. As DNA, the CDR3 is TGTGCCAGCAGCTTACGCCCGGGACTCCAGGGAAGAAGGTACGAGCAGTACTTC. It codes for CASSLRPGLQGRRYEQYF.

This clone was seen more than once but under ten times. The J gene is TRBJ1-2, the V gene TRBV18; tentatively, D is TRBD1 (6 bases). CDR1 and CDR2 (germline): KGHSH, LQKENI. V was clipped by 5 bases and J by 8 bases, with 18 bases between them. The CDR3 totals 14 residues. The DNA of the CDR3 is TGTGCCAGCTCAGGCTCGGACAGACAGAAAGGCTACACCTTC. It translates to CASSGSDRQKGYTF. Full variable domain (rest looked up from reference TRBV18 and TRBJ1-2): NAGVMQNPRHLVRRRGQEARLRCSPMKGHSHVYWYRQLPEEGLKFMVYLQKENIIDESGMPKERFSAEFPKEGPSILRIQQVVRGDSAAYFCASSGSDRQKGYTFGSGTRLTVV.

V gene TRBV15 combines with J gene TRBJ1-2; 8 positions agree with TRBD1. Germline assignment: CDR1 LNHNV and CDR2 YYDKDF (reference sequence). This CDR3 is built from 13 residues. V gave up 2 bases and J gave up 7 bases; unmatched junction bases: 3. CDR3 nucleotide sequence: TGTGCCACCAGCAGACAGGGGGCTCGTGGCTACACCTTC. Protein: CATSRQGARGYTF.

The chain uses TRBV5-1 and TRBJ1-1; 9 positions match TRBD1. CDR3 length equals 12 residues. In germline, CDR1 is SGHRS, CDR2 YFSETQ. V lost 4 bases and J lost 7; bases outside the gene matches: 2. CDR3 loop: CASSADRGEAFF. The CDR3 nucleotides read TGCGCCAGCAGCGCGGACAGGGGTGAAGCTTTCTTT.

V is TRBV6-1 and J is TRBJ1-2, with D possibly TRBD1 on 5 matching bases. The germline V and J ends were trimmed by 1 base and 1 base, with 13 bases remaining between them. Germline CDR1 and CDR2: MNHNS and SASEGT. This CDR3 contains 16 residues. CDR3 loop: CASSEDPGQINYGYTF. The DNA of the CDR3 is TGTGCCAGCAGTGAAGACCCAGGGCAAATTAACTATGGCTACACCTTC.

The chain carries TRBV28 and TRBJ2-5, with 10 bases lining up with TRBD2. The V and J ends lost 2 bases and 3 bases, in that order; junction bases with no gene match: 15. Per germline, CDR1 MDHEN and CDR2 SYDVKM. The CDR3 has 19 amino acids. This chain's CDR3 is CASSLGRRIIGTSEETQYF. DNA of the CDR3: TGTGCCAGCAGTTTAGGACGAAGAATCATAGGGACTAGCGAAGAGACCCAGTACTTC.

This sequence joins TRBV5-1 and TRBJ1-5; TRBD1 matches at 10 bases. From germline, CDR1 is SGHRS and CDR2 YFSETQ. CDR3 length: 17 residues. The ends lost 2 bases at V and 6 bases at J; junction bases unmatched: 11. This CDR3 is CASSFLPGQGTSQPQHF. In DNA form, the CDR3 reads TGCGCCAGCAGCTTCCTACCGGGACAGGGGACATCTCAGCCCCAGCATTTT. Looking up the rest from reference TRBV5-1 and TRBJ1-5 gives the full variable domain: KAGVTQTPRYLIKTRGQQVTLSCSPISGHRSVSWYQQTPGQGLQFLFEYFSETQRNKGNFPGRFSGRQFSNSRSEMNVSTLELGDSALYLCASSFLPGQGTSQPQHFGDGTRLSIL.

The chain links TRBV5-1 to TRBJ2-2; no clear D gene. V dropped 0 bases and J dropped 0 bases, with 3 bases sitting between them. The CDR3 has 14 residues. Germline assignment: CDR1 SGHRS and CDR2 YFSETQ. CDR3: CASSLGPNTGELFF. As DNA, the CDR3 is TGCGCCAGCAGCTTGGGGCCGAACACCGGGGAGCTGTTTTTT.

The chain links TRBV28 to TRBJ1-1; D is undetermined. Germline lookup yields CDR1 MDHEN and CDR2 SYDVKM. This CDR3 comprises 17 residues. The V and J ends lost 2 bases and 4 bases respectively, with 20 bases between them. The CDR3 reads CASSLGGRLLMLTEAFF. The CDR3 region has the DNA TGTGCCAGCAGTTTAGGAGGCAGACTCCTAATGCTCACTGAAGCTTTCTTT.